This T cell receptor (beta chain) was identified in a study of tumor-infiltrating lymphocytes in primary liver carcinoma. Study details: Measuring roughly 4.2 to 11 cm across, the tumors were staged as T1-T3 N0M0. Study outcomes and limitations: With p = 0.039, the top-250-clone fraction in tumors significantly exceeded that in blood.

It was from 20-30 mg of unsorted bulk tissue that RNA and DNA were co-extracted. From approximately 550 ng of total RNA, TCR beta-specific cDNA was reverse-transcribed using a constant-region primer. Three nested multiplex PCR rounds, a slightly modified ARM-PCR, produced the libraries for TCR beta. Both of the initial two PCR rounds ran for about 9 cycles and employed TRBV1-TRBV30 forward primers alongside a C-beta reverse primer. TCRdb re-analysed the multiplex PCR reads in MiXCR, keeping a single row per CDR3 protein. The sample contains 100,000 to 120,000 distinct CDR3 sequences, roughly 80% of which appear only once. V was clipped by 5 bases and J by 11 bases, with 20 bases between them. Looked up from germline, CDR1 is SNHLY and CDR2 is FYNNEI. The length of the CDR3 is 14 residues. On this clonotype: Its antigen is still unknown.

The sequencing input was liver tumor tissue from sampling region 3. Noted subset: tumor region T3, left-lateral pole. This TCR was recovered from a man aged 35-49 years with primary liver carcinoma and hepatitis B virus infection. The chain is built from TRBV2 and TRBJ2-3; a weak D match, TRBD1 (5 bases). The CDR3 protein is CASSIQVPTVKQYF. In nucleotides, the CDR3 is TGTGCCAGCAGTATACAGGTACCCACAGTTAAGCAGTATTTT.